The 13 T cell receptor beta chains listed next were all sequenced from one sample in a study of T cells in women clearing cervical HPV infection. TCRdb's copy holds only in-frame clones and misses some; the assay was immunoSEQ multiplex PCR. The data show 30,000 to 45,000 clones, and the top ten clones hold around 3.5%. Sequencing input: blood buffy coat. The receptors were sampled from a woman aged 18 to 75 with a cervical HPV16 infection that either progressed to CIN3+ or cleared (not recorded which).

Comment on this clone: Coverage ceases 3 residues before the CDR3 finishes, and the germline J gene fills in the end. The V gene is TRBV2, the J gene TRBJ2-7, with 10 bases lining up with TRBD1. Germline-derived CDR1 and CDR2 are SNHLY and FYNNEI. The CDR3 loop spans 16 amino acids. The V segment lost 3 bases and the J segment 1 base; nucleotides outside the gene matches: 6. CDR3 loop: CASSEFGTGVSYEQYF. The CDR3 bases that were read are TGTGCCAGCAGTGAGTTCGGGACAGGGGTATCCTACGAG.

On this clone: The CDR3 goes on 3 residues after the read ends, and that part is filled in from the germline J gene. The gene calls are TRBV19 and TRBJ2-7; D unclear. This CDR3 is built from 13 residues. Germline loops: CDR1 LNHDA, CDR2 SQIVND (reference sequence). Trimming cost V 6 bases and J 2 bases, with 11 bases left between them. The part of the CDR3 DNA that was read is TGTGCCAGTAGCCCGACTCCCGCCTACGAG. Residues: CASSPTPAYE. The entire CDR3 protein reads CASSPTPAYEQYF.

Concerning this clone: Sequencing ends 3 residues short of the CDR3 end; the germline J gene provides the rest. V is TRBV2 and J is TRBJ2-2, with D hard to call. The germline V and J ends were trimmed by 2 bases and 7 bases, with 14 bases remaining between them. CDR1 and CDR2 from the germline V gene are SNHLY and FYNNEI. This CDR3 region has 15 residues. CDR3 loop: CASSEYRVDNGELFF. CDR3 DNA, as far as it was read: TGTGCCAGCAGTGAATATAGGGTTGATAACGGGGAG.

The CDR3 protein is CATQGEQFF. The part of the CDR3 DNA that was read is TGCGCCACCCAGGGTGAG. The J gene is TRBJ2-1, the V gene TRBV10-1; D possibly corresponds to TRBD1 (5 bases). The read comes to an end 3 residues before the CDR3 does, leaving the germline J gene to fill in the end. Germline V CDR1 and CDR2: WNHNN, SYGVQD (reference sequence). The CDR3 consists of 9 residues. Trimming removed 10 bases from V and 9 bases from J, with 7 bases in between.

About this clone itself: The read falls 3 residues short of the CDR3 end, and the missing part is taken from the germline J gene. The V call is TRBV5-1, the J call TRBJ2-5; TRBD2 aligns across 14 bases. J gave up 1 base and V 4 bases, and 3 bases lay outside the gene matches. CDR3 size: 16 residues. Germline V gene lookup returns CDR1 SGHRS and CDR2 YFSETQ. The CDR3 loop reads CASSPGLAGGQETQYF. Partial CDR3 DNA: TGCGCCAGCAGCCCCGGACTAGCGGGGGGCCAAGAGACC.

As concerns this clone: The read terminates 3 residues ahead of where the CDR3 ends, so the germline J gene completes it. This chain links TRBV5-4 with TRBJ2-7, with TRBD1 matching over 7 bases. The germline CDR1 and CDR2 sequences are SGHNT and YYREEE (reference sequence). Trimming took 0 bases from V and 4 from J; bases not matched to a gene: 1. The CDR3 runs to 13 residues. CDR3 bases read: TGTGCCAGCAGCTTGGACAGGGGTTACGAG. Translating it yields CASSLDRGYE. The entire CDR3 sequence reads CASSLDRGYEQYF. The variable domain in full, completed from reference TRBV5-4 and TRBJ2-7, reads ETGVTQSPTHLIKTRGQQVTLRCSSQSGHNTVSWYQQALGQGPQFIFQYYREEENGRGNFPPRFSGLQFPNYSSELNVNALELDDSALYLCASSLDRGYEQYFGPGTRLTVT.

Points on this clone: The read finishes 3 residues shy of the CDR3 end, and the germline J gene is used to complete it. This chain links TRBV5-5 with TRBJ2-3, with 8 bases lining up with TRBD1. V gave up 4 bases and J gave up 2 bases; unmatched junction bases: 6. This CDR3 region has 15 residues. Germline loops: CDR1 SGHKS, CDR2 YYEKEE (reference sequence). CDR3 DNA (partial): TGTGCCAGCAGCCGAGGACAGGGTCACACAGATACG. This encodes CASSRGQGHTDT. The CDR3 as a whole reads CASSRGQGHTDTQYF.

As concerns this clone: Read coverage stops 3 residues before the CDR3 terminus; the germline J gene supplies the remainder. The V gene is TRBV20-1, the J gene TRBJ2-3; D remains unclear. CDR3 length: 14 residues. The V and J ends lost 1 base and 6 bases respectively, with 14 bases between them. Germline V gene lookup returns CDR1 DFQATT and CDR2 SNEGSKA (reference sequence). The sequenced CDR3 bases are TGCAGTGCTAGAGTCCCCTCCCGTCAGGATACG. Translating it yields CSARVPSRQDT. The whole CDR3 reads CSARVPSRQDTQYF.

As for this clone: The read halts 3 residues ahead of the CDR3 end, with the missing end drawn from the germline J gene. The chain links TRBV5-1 to TRBJ2-7; 7 bases map to TRBD1. V was clipped by 0 bases and J by 5 bases; unmatched bases: 2. The CDR3 has 13 amino acids. Germline values: CDR1 SGHRS, CDR2 YFSETQ. The part of the CDR3 DNA that was read is TGCGCCAGCAGCTTGGGACAGGGTCACGAG. It translates to CASSLGQGHE. The CDR3 as a whole reads CASSLGQGHEQYF. The entire variable domain, with the rest obtained from reference TRBV5-1 and TRBJ2-7, is as follows: KAGVTQTPRYLIKTRGQQVTLSCSPISGHRSVSWYQQTPGQGLQFLFEYFSETQRNKGNFPGRFSGRQFSNSRSEMNVSTLELGDSALYLCASSLGQGHEQYFGPGTRLTVT.

As to this clone: The read halts 3 residues ahead of the CDR3 end, with the missing end drawn from the germline J gene. The chain recombines TRBV10-2 with TRBJ2-3, with 10 nucleotides matching TRBD2. The CDR3 runs to 16 residues. Germline CDR1 and CDR2: WSHSY and SAAADI. V was clipped by 6 bases and J by 2 bases; unmatched bases: 8. CDR3 amino acids: CASRGGLAFITDTQYF. The sequenced part of the CDR3 DNA is TGCGCCAGCAGGGGGGGACTAGCGTTTATCACAGATACG.

A word on this clone: The read ends 3 residues early relative to the CDR3; the germline J gene fills the gap. This chain joins TRBV19 and TRBJ1-1, with 8 nucleotides matching TRBD1. The ends lost 4 bases at V and 6 bases at J; junction bases unmatched: 7. This CDR3 contains 14 residues. Germline CDR1 is LNHDA and CDR2 is SQIVND (reference sequence). The CDR3 sequence is CASSRTGGNAEAFF. Partial CDR3 DNA: TGTGCCAGTAGTAGAACAGGGGGTAACGCTGAA.

A word on this clone: The read stops 3 residues short of the end of the CDR3; the missing end is completed from the germline J gene. J is TRBJ2-5 and V is TRBV10-3; 8 nucleotides line up with TRBD1. Germline lookup yields CDR1 ENHRY and CDR2 SYGVKD. CDR3 length: 14 amino acids. V shed 4 bases, J shed 5 bases, and the junction held 6 bases outside the gene matches. This CDR3 is CAISAAGGWETQYF. CDR3 DNA, as far as it was read: TGTGCCATCAGTGCAGCAGGGGGCTGGGAGACC.

About this clone: The CDR3 extends 3 residues past the end of the read, so its final part is completed from the germline J gene. V and J are TRBV19 and TRBJ1-2, with 10 nucleotides matching TRBD1. CDR3 size: 14 residues. Germline CDR1 and CDR2: LNHDA and SQIVND (reference sequence). CDR3 DNA (partial): TGTGCCAGTAGTTCGGGACAGGGGAGTGATACC. Translation: CASSSGQGSDT. Given in full, the CDR3 is CASSSGQGSDTYTF.